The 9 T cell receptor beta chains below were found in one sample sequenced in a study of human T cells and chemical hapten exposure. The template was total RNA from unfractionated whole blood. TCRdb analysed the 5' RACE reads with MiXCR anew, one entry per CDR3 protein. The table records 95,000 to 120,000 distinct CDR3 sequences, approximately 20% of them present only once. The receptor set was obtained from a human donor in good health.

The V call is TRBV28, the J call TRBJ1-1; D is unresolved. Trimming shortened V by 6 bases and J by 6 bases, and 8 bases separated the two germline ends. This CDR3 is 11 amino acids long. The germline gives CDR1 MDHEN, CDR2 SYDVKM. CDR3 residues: CASRLPPEAFF. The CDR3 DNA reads TGTGCCAGCAGACTGCCACCTGAAGCTTTCTTT.

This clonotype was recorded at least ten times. The CDR3, as DNA: TGTGCCAGCAGCCGACAGGGAAGCACTGAAGCTTTCTTT. It translates to CASSRQGSTEAFF. This chain uses TRBV3-1 with TRBJ1-1; 7 bases match TRBD1. The trim removed 4 bases at V and 4 bases at J, leaving 3 bases unmatched. The V gene's germline CDR1 is LGHDT and CDR2 YNNKEL (reference sequence). The CDR3 is made up of 13 amino acids. Based on the CDR3 plus reference TRBV3-1 and TRBJ1-1, the full variable domain is DTAVSQTPKYLVTQMGNDKSIKCEQNLGHDTMYWYKQDSKKFLKIMFSYNNKELIINETVPNRFSPKSPDKAHLNLHINSLELGDSAVYFCASSRQGSTEAFFGQGTRLTVV.

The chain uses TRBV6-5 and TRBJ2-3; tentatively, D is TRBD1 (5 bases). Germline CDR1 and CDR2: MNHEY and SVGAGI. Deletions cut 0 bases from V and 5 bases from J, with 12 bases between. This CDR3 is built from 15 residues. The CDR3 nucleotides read TGTGCCAGCAGTTACTCCAGGGCCCAAGGAGATACGCAGTATTTT. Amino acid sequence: CASSYSRAQGDTQYF.

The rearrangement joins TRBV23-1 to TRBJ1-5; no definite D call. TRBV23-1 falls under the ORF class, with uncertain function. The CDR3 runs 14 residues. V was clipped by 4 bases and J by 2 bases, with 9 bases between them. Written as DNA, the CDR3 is TGCGCCAGCAGTCTTCACCCGGGCAATCAGCCCCAGCATTTT. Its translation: CASSLHPGNQPQHF.

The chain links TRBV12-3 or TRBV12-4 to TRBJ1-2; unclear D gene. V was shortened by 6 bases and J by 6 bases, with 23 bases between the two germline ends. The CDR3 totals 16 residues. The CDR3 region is CASSPSRRSAFDGYTF. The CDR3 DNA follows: TGTGCCAGCAGCCCCAGTCGAAGGTCCGCCTTCGATGGCTACACCTTC.

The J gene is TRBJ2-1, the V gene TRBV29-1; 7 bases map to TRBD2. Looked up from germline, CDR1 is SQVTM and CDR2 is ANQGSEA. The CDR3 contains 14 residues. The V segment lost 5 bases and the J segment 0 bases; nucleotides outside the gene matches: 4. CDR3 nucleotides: TGCAGCGTTAGGGTAGCGGGCTCCTACAATGAGCAGTTCTTC. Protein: CSVRVAGSYNEQFF.

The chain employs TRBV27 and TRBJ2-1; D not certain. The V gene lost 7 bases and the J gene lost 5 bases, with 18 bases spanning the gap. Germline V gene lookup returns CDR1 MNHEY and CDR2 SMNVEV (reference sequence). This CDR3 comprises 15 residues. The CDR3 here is CASTHLDGPDNEQFF. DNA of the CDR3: TGTGCCAGCACCCACTTGGACGGACCTGACAATGAGCAGTTCTTC.

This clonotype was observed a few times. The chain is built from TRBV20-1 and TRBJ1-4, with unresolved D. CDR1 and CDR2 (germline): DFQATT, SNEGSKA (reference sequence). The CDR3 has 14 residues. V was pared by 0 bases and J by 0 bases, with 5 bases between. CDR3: CSARDIATNEKLFF. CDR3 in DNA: TGCAGTGCTAGAGATATTGCAACTAATGAAAAACTGTTTTTT.

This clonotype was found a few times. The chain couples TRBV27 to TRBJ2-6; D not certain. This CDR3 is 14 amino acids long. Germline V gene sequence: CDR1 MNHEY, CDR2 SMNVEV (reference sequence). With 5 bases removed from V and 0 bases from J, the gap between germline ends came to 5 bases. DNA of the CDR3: TGTGCCAGCAGTCCACCCTCTGGGGCCAACGTCCTGACTTTC. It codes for CASSPPSGANVLTF.